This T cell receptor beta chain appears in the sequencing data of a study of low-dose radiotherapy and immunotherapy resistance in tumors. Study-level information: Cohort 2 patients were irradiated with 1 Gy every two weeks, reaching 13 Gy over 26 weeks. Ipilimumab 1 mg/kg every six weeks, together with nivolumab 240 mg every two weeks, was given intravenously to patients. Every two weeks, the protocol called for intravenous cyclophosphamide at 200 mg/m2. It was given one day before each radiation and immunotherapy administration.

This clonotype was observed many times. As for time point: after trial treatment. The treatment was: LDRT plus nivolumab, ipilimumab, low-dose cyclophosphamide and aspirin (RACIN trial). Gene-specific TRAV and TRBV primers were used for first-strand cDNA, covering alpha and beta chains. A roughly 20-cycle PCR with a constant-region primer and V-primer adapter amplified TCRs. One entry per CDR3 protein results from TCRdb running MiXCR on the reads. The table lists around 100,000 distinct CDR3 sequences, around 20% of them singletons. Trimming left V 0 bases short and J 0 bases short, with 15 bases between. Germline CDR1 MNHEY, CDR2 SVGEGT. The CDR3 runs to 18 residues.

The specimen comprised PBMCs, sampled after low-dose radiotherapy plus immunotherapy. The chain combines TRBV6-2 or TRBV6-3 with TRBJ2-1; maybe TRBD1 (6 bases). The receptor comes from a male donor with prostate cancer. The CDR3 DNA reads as TGTGCCAGCAGTTACTCGCTCGGGACGGACAGCTCCTACAATGAGCAGTTCTTC. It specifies CASSYSLGTDSSYNEQFF.